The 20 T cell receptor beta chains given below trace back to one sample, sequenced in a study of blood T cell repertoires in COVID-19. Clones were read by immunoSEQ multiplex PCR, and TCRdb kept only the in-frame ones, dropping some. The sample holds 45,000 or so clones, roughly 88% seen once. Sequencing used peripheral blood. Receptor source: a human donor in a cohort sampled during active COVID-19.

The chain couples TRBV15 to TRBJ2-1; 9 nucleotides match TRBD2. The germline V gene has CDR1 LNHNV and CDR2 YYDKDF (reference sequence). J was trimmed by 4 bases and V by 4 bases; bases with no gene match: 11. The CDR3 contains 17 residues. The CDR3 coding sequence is TGTGCCACCAGCACCTATTCGACTAGCGGCGCATACAATGAGCAGTTCTTC. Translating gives CATSTYSTSGAYNEQFF.

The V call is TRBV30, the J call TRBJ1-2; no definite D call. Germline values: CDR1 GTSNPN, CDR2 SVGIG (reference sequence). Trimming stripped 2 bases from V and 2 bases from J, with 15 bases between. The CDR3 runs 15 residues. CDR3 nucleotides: TGTGCCTGGAGTCCCTATTGGACTGGAAACTATGGCTACACCTTC. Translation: CAWSPYWTGNYGYTF.

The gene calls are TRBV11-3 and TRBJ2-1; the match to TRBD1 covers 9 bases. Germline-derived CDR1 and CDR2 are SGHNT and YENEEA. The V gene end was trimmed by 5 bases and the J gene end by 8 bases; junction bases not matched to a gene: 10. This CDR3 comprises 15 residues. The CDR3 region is CASSPGTGRIHEQFF. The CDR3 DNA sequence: TGTGCCAGCAGCCCTGGGACAGGGAGGATCCATGAGCAGTTCTTC. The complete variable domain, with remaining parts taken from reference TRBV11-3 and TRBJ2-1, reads EAGVVQSPRYKIIEKKQPVAFWCNPISGHNTLYWYLQNLGQGPELLIRYENEEAVDDSQLPKDRFSAERLKGVDSTLKIQPAELGDSAVYLCASSPGTGRIHEQFFGPGTRLTVL.

The CDR3 sequence is CAWSPSPSRVAFF. The DNA of the CDR3 is TGTGCCTGGAGCCCCTCCCCCAGCAGGGTTGCTTTCTTT. The chain links TRBV30 to TRBJ1-1; a weak D match, TRBD1 (5 bases). This CDR3 contains 13 residues. Trimming removed 3 bases from V and 11 bases from J, with 19 bases in between. CDR1 is GTSNPN, CDR2 SVGIG, per germline (reference sequence). The whole variable domain, filled in from reference TRBV30 and TRBJ1-1, reads SQTIHQWPATLVQPVGSPLSLECTVEGTSNPNLYWYRQAAGRGLQLLFYSVGIGQISSEVPQNLSASRPQDRQFILSSKKLLLSDSGFYLCAWSPSPSRVAFFGQGTRLTVV.

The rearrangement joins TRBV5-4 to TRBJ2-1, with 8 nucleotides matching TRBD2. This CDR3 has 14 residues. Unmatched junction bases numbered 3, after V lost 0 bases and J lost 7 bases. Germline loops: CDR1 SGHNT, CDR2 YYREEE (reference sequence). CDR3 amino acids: CASSLVAGRNEQFF. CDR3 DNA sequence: TGTGCCAGCAGCTTGGTAGCGGGGCGGAATGAGCAGTTCTTC.

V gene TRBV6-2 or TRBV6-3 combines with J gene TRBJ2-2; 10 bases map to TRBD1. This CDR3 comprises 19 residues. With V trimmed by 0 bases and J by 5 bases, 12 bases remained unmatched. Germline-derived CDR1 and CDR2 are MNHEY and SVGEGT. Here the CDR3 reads CASSYSPPRQGAFTGELFF. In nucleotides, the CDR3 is TGTGCCAGCAGTTACTCGCCCCCGAGACAGGGGGCGTTTACCGGGGAGCTGTTTTTT.

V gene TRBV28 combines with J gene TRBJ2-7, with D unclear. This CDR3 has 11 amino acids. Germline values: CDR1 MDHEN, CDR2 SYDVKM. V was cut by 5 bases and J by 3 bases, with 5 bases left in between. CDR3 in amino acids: CASSTHYEQYF. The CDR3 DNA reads TGTGCCAGCAGTACACACTACGAGCAGTACTTC.

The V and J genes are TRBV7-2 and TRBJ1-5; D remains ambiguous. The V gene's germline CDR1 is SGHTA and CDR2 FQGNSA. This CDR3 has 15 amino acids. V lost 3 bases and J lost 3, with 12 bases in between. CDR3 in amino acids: CASSLMPGNNQPQHF. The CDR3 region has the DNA TGTGCCAGCAGCTTGATGCCCGGGAACAATCAGCCCCAGCATTTT.

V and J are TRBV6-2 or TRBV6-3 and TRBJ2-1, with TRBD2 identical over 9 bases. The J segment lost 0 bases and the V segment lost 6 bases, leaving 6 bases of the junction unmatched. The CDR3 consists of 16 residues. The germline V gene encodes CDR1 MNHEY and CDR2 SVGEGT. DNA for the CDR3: TGTGCCAGCAGACCTAGCGGGGCGAGCTCCTACAATGAGCAGTTCTTC. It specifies CASRPSGASSYNEQFF.

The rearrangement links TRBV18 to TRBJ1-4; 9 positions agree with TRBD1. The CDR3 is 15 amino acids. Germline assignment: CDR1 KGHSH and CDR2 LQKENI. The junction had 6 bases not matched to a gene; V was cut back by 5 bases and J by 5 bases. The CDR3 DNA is TGTGCCAGCTCAAATGGACAGGGGCGGAATGAAAAACTGTTTTTT. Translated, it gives CASSNGQGRNEKLFF.

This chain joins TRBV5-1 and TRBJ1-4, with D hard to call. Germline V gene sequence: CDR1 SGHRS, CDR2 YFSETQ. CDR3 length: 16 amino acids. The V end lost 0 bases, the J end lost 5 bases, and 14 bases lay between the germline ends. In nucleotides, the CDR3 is TGCGCCAGCAGCTTGGGGTCCACCCCGGGGAATGAAAAACTGTTTTTT. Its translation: CASSLGSTPGNEKLFF.

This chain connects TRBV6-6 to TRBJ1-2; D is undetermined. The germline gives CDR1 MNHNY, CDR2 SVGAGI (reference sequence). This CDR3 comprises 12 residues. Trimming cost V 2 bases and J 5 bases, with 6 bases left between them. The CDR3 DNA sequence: TGTGCCAGCAGTTACGAGGAATATGGCTACACCTTC. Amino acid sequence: CASSYEEYGYTF.

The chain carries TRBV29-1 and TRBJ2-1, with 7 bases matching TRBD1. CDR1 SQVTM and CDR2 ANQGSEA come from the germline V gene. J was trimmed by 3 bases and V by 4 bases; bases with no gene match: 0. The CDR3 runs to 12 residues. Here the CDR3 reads CSVAGGYNEQFF. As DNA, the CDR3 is TGCAGCGTTGCAGGGGGCTACAATGAGCAGTTCTTC.

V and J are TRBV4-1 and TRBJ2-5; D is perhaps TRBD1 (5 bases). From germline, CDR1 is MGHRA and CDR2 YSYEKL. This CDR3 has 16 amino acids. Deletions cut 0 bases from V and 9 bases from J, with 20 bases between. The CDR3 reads CASSQDSLLGLGAQYF. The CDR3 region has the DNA TGCGCCAGCAGCCAAGATTCTCTTCTCGGGTTAGGGGCCCAGTACTTC.

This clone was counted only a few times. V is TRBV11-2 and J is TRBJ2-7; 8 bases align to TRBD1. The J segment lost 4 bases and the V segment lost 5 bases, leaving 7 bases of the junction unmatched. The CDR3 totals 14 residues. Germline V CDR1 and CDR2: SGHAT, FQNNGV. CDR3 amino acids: CASSHDRGPYEQYF. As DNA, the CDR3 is TGTGCCAGCAGCCATGACAGGGGCCCGTACGAGCAGTACTTC.

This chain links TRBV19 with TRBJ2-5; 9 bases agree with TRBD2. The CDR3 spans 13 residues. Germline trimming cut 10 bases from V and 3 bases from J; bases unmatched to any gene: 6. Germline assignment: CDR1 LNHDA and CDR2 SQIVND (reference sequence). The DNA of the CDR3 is TGTGCCACCACTAAGCGGGGGGAAGAGACCCAGTACTTC. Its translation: CATTKRGEETQYF.

For the CDR3, the DNA is TGTGCCAGCTCACCATCAAGGACAGGGTTCTCTGGAAACACCATATATTTT. As protein: CASSPSRTGFSGNTIYF. The V call is TRBV18, the J call TRBJ1-3, with 8 bases fitting TRBD1. CDR3 size: 17 residues. J gave up 0 bases and V 2 bases, and 6 bases lay outside the gene matches. From germline, CDR1 is KGHSH and CDR2 LQKENI.

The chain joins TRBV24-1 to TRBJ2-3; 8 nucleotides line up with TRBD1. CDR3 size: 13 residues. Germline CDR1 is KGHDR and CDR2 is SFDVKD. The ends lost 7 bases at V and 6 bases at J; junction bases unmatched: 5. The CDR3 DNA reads TGTGCCACCAGGCAGGGGGCATCGGATACGCAGTATTTT. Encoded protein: CATRQGASDTQYF.

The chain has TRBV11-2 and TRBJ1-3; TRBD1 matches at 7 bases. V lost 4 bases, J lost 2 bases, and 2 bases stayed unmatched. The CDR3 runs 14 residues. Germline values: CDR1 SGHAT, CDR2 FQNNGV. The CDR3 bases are TGTGCCAGCAGCTCCGACAGGGCTGGAAACACCATATATTTT. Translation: CASSSDRAGNTIYF.

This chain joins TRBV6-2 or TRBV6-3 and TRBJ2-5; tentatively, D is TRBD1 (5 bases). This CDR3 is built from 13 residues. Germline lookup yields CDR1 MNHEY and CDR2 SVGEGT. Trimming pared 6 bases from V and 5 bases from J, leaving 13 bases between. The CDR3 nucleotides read TGTGCCAGCAGCCCCAGGGTACCGGAGACCCAGTACTTC. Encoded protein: CASSPRVPETQYF.